This T cell receptor beta chain was captured in a study of blood T cell repertoires in COVID-19. Sequencing used immunoSEQ multiplex PCR; TCRdb keeps in-frame clones, though not all of them. Of 390,000 or so clones listed, roughly four fifths were seen once; the top ten hold approximately 5.4%. Participant age was roughly 18 to 89 years, and participants resided in 24 US areas. Among Cohort 3 donors, those recovered had two negative PCRs, clearance, or symptom resolution. CDR3 length equals 15 residues. The germline gives CDR1 MNHEY, CDR2 SVGAGI. The V and J ends lost 6 bases and 0 bases, in that order; junction bases with no gene match: 8.

This chain links TRBV6-5 with TRBJ2-7; 7 bases agree with TRBD1. Sequencing was carried out using PBMCs or T cells enriched from blood (not recorded which). The origin of this receptor is a woman aged 50 to 60 who had recovered from COVID-19. The CDR3 sequence: CASRQDRVFSYEQYF. Written as DNA, the CDR3 is TGTGCCAGCAGACAAGACAGGGTCTTCTCCTACGAGCAGTACTTC.